This T cell receptor beta chain was recorded in a study of T cells in Graves' hyperthyroidism and ophthalmopathy. Notes on the study in general: Blood also contained most expanded thyroid clonotypes above 0.001.

This clonotype was seen many times. No antigen is known for it. TCR beta CDR3 regions were amplified from RNA transcripts. The HTBI primer set was used in a first-round RT-PCR of the TCR CDR3. TCRdb analysed the multiplex PCR reads with MiXCR anew, one entry per CDR3 protein. The sample lists 550,000 to 600,000 distinct CDR3 sequences, around 45% seen once, with around 20% in the top ten. Germline V gene data show CDR1 as KGHSY and CDR2 as FQNENV. This CDR3 comprises 16 residues. V trimming: 0 bases; J trimming: 7 bases; junction bases outside the gene matches: 6. The chain is built from TRBV16 and TRBJ1-6; TRBD1 matches 7 bases. What was sequenced was peripheral blood or thyroid tissue (not recorded which). This receptor was obtained from an adult woman with Graves' disease, either hyperthyroidism or ophthalmopathy (not recorded which). CDR3 residues: CASSQSWPTGNSPLHF. As DNA, the CDR3 is TGTGCCAGCAGCCAATCCTGGCCGACAGGGAATTCACCCCTCCACTTT.